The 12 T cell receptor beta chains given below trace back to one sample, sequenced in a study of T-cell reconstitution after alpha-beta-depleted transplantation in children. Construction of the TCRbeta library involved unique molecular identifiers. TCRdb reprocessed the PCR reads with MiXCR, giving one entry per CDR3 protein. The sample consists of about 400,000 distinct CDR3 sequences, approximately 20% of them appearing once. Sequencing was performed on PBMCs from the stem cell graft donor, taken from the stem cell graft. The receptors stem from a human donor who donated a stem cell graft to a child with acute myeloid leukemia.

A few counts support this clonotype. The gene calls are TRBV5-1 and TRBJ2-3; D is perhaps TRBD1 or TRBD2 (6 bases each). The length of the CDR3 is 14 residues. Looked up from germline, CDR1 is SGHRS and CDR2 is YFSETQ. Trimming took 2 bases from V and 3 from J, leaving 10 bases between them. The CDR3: CASSLGGLTDTQYF. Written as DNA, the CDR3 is TGCGCCAGCAGCTTAGGGGGACTTACAGATACGCAGTATTTT.

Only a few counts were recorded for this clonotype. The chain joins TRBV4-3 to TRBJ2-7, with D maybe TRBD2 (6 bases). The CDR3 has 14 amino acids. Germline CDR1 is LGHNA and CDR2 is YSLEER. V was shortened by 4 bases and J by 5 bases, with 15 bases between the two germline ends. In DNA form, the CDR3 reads TGCGCCAGCAGCCGCGGGACCACTTCCAACGAGCAGTACTTC. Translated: CASSRGTTSNEQYF.

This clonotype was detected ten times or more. CDR3 in DNA: TGCAGTGCTAGAGGGCGGGCATGGATGGAGACCCAGTACTTC. Protein sequence: CSARGRAWMETQYF. V is TRBV20-1 and J is TRBJ2-5; a possible D gene is TRBD2 (5 bases). The CDR3 is 14 residues long. The V gene lost 1 base and the J gene lost 5 bases, with 14 bases spanning the gap. CDR1 and CDR2 (germline): DFQATT, SNEGSKA (reference sequence).

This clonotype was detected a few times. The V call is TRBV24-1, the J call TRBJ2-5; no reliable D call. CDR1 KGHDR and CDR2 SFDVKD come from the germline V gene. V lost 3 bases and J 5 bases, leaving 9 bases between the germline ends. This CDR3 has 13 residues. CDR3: CATSDNMAETQYF. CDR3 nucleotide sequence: TGTGCCACCAGTGATAATATGGCGGAGACCCAGTACTTC.

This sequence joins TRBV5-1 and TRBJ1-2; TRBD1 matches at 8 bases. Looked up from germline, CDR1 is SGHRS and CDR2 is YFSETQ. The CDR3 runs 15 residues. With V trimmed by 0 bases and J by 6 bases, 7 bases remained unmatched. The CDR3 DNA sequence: TGCGCCAGCAGCTTGGAAGCAGGGGGCAGAGATGGCTACACCTTC. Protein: CASSLEAGGRDGYTF.

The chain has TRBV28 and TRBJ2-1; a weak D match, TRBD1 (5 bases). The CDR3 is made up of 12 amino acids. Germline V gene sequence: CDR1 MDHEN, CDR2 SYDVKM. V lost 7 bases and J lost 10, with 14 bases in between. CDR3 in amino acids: CASTASGKEQFF. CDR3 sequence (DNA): TGTGCCAGCACCGCTTCAGGGAAGGAGCAGTTCTTC.

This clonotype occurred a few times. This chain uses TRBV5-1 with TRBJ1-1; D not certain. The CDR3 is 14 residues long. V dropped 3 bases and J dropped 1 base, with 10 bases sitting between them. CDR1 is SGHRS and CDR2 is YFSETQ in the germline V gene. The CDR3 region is CASSSSPGNTEAFF. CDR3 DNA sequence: TGCGCCAGCAGCTCGTCCCCGGGGAACACTGAAGCTTTCTTT.

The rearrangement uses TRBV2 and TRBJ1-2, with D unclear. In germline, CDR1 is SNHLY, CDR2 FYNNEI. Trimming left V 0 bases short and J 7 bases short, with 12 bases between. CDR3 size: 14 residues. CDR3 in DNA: TGTGCCAGCAGTGAAGCCATAGTCAGTGGTGGCTACACCTTC. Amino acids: CASSEAIVSGGYTF.

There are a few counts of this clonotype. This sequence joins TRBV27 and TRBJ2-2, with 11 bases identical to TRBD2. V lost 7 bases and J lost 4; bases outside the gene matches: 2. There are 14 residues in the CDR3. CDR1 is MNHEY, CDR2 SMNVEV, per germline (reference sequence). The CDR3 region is CASTGLAGTGELFF. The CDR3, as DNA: TGTGCCAGCACCGGACTAGCGGGCACCGGGGAGCTGTTTTTT.

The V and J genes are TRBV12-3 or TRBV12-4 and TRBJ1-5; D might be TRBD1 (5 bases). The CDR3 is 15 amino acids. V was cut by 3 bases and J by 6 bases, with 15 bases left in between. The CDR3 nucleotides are TGTGCCAGCAGTTTGAAGGGGCAAGCGAGTCAGCCCCAGCATTTT. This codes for CASSLKGQASQPQHF.

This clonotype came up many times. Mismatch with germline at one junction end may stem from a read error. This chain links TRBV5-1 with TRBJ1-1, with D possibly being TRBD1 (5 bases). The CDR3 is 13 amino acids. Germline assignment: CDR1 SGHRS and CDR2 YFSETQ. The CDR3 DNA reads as TGTGCCAGCAGTCGAGACAGGAACACTGAAGCTTTCTTT. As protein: CASSRDRNTEAFF.

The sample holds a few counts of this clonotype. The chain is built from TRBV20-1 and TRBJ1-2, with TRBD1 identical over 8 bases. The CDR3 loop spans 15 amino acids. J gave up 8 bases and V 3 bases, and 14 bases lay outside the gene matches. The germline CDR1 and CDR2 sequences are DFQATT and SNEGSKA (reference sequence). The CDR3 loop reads CSARNALTGGGGYTF. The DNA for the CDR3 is TGCAGTGCTAGGAACGCCCTAACAGGGGGAGGGGGCTACACCTTC.